This T cell receptor (beta chain) was identified during a study of beta chain features in type 1 diabetes. The V gene's germline CDR1 is MNHEY and CDR2 SMNVEV (reference sequence). The CDR3 has 14 amino acids. V was pared by 3 bases and J by 4 bases, with 2 bases of the junction left unmatched. Regarding the study as a whole: People with Type 1 diabetes carried modestly yet significantly shorter TCRB CDR3s in all four CD4+ subsets. Equally in patients and controls, shorter templates might have been favored by PCR. Type 1 diabetes patients had fewer VDJ junction insertions and more deletions.

Isolated RNA was reverse transcribed in full, so expressed TCRB transcripts were sequenced. Using immunoSEQ multiplex PCR, the repertoire was profiled, and TCRdb retains in-frame clones only, with some absent. Altogether some 270,000 clones are present, about 11% being singletons, with the ten largest covering about 0.018%. On this clone itself: Its antigen is undetermined.

This rearrangement joins TRBV27 to TRBJ2-1, with 8 bases that match TRBD2. Sequencing was done on a sample of naive CD4+ T cells from blood. The source of this sequence is a man aged 25 to 40 with type 1 diabetes. The CDR3 nucleotides read TGTGCCAGCAGTTTCAAGCGGGGGTACAATGAGCAGTTCTTC. Translated, it gives CASSFKRGYNEQFF.